A single sample is the source of the 10 T cell receptor beta chains below, sequenced in a study of response to subunit inactivated influenza vaccine. TCRdb re-called the RT-PCR reads with MiXCR, one entry per CDR3 protein. The data contain around 530,000 distinct CDR3 sequences, roughly 12% of them seen just once; the ten biggest clones take up 9.5% to 13%. The material was PBMCs from blood, obtained on the day of vaccination. Receptors originate from a man aged 50 to 60 who received an inactivated influenza vaccine.

There are a few counts of this clonotype. This rearrangement joins TRBV6-2 or TRBV6-3 to TRBJ2-1; weak D call: TRBD2 (6 bases). The CDR3 length is 12 residues. V was pared by 4 bases and J by 8 bases, with 9 bases between. Germline V CDR1 and CDR2: MNHEY, SVGEGT. The CDR3 DNA sequence: TGTGCCAGCAGTTGGGGGGTCGATGAGCAGTTCTTC. Protein: CASSWGVDEQFF.

The chain employs TRBV6-4 and TRBJ2-1; the D gene could be TRBD1 or TRBD2 (5 bases each). The CDR3 has 16 residues. Germline loops: CDR1 MRHNA, CDR2 SNTAGT. V was trimmed by 0 bases and J by 5 bases, leaving 14 bases between them. The CDR3 sequence: CASSDSSRGEDNEQFF. In DNA form, the CDR3 reads TGTGCCAGCAGTGACTCGAGTCGAGGGGAAGACAATGAGCAGTTCTTC.

This clonotype was counted a few times. The chain recombines TRBV18 with TRBJ1-2; the D gene is possibly TRBD1 (5 bases). The CDR3 runs to 15 residues. V lost 4 bases, J lost 4 bases, and 16 bases lay in between. Germline assignment: CDR1 KGHSH and CDR2 LQKENI. CDR3 bases: TGTGCCAGCTCACACGCCGTCGGGGGAAGCTATGGCTACACCTTC. This translates into CASSHAVGGSYGYTF.

This clonotype was observed a handful of times. The chain has TRBV19 and TRBJ2-5; 10 positions match TRBD1. The trim removed 3 bases at V and 4 bases at J, leaving 5 bases unmatched. Per germline, CDR1 LNHDA and CDR2 SQIVND (reference sequence). CDR3 size: 15 residues. The CDR3 sequence is CASSMGQGTRETQYF. Written as DNA, the CDR3 is TGTGCCAGTAGTATGGGACAGGGGACGCGAGAGACCCAGTACTTC.

This clonotype was seen a handful of times. The chain has TRBV2 and TRBJ1-2; possible D gene TRBD1, 5 bases. CDR3 length: 15 residues. Germline V gene sequence: CDR1 SNHLY, CDR2 FYNNEI. The ends were cut back, 6 bases at V and 1 base at J, with 15 bases in the middle. CDR3 DNA sequence: TGTGCCAGCAGGACGACAGAGGCCCTTAACTATGGCTACACCTTC. Translation: CASRTTEALNYGYTF.

This clonotype was seen a handful of times. The V gene is TRBV10-3, the J gene TRBJ2-5, with 7 bases identical to TRBD2. This CDR3 has 14 amino acids. CDR1 and CDR2 from the germline V gene are ENHRY and SYGVKD. V shed 7 bases, J shed 2 bases, and the junction held 7 bases outside the gene matches. The DNA for the CDR3 is TGTGCCATCAACACCGGGACTACTCAAGAGACCCAGTACTTC. It codes for CAINTGTTQETQYF.

The chain couples TRBV4-1 to TRBJ2-5; D is possibly TRBD1 (5 bases). CDR1 and CDR2 from the germline V gene are MGHRA and YSYEKL. The CDR3 contains 14 residues. The ends were cut back, 1 base at V and 7 bases at J, with 13 bases in the middle. CDR3 in DNA: TGCGCCAGCAGCCAAGGAAACAAGGGGTCGACCCAGTACTTC. Its translation: CASSQGNKGSTQYF.

This clonotype has a handful of counts. The gene calls are TRBV12-3 or TRBV12-4 and TRBJ2-5, with TRBD2 identical over 9 bases. There are 14 residues in the CDR3. V trimming: 5 bases; J trimming: 4 bases; junction bases outside the gene matches: 5. The CDR3 region has the DNA TGTGCCAGCAGTAGAGCGGGAGGAACAGAGACCCAGTACTTC. Translated: CASSRAGGTETQYF.

This clonotype was seen a few times. The rearrangement uses TRBV14 and TRBJ2-3, with a possible D match to TRBD1 (5 bases). Germline V lookup: CDR1 SGHDN, CDR2 FVKESK. Between the trimmed V and J ends, which lost 3 bases and 2 bases, there was a span of 12 bases. CDR3 length: 15 residues. The CDR3, as DNA: TGTGCCAGCAGCCAGGTGACAGCGTTCACAGATACGCAGTATTTT. Translating gives CASSQVTAFTDTQYF. The complete variable domain, with remaining parts taken from reference TRBV14 and TRBJ2-3, reads EAGVTQFPSHSVIEKGQTVTLRCDPISGHDNLYWYRRVMGKEIKFLLHFVKESKQDESGMPNNRFLAERTGGTYSTLKVQPAELEDSGVYFCASSQVTAFTDTQYFGPGTRLTVL.

V usage is TRBV7-3 and J usage is TRBJ2-7; TRBD2 matches at 9 bases. This CDR3 contains 14 residues. Germline V gene data show CDR1 as SGHTA and CDR2 as FQGTGA. V lost 5 bases and J lost 2; bases outside the gene matches: 4. CDR3 protein: CASSLASGTYEQYF. CDR3 coding DNA: TGTGCCAGCAGCCTGGCTAGCGGGACCTACGAGCAGTACTTC.